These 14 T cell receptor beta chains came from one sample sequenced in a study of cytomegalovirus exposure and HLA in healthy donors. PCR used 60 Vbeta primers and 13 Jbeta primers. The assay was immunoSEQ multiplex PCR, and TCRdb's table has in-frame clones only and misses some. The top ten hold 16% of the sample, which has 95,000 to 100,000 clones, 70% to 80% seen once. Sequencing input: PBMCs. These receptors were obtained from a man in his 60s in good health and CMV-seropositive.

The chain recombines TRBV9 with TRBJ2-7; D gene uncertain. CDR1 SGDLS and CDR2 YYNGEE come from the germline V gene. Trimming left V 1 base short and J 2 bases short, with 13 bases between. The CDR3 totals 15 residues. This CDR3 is CASSVSGQVPYEQYF. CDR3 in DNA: TGTGCCAGCAGCGTATCTGGGCAGGTTCCCTACGAGCAGTACTTC.

CDR3 coding DNA: TGTGCCAGCAGGGACAGGGGACTGAATTCACCCCTCCACTTT. Translated, it gives CASRDRGLNSPLHF. This chain joins TRBV25-1 and TRBJ1-6; 9 nucleotides agree with TRBD1. Germline assignment: CDR1 MGHDK and CDR2 SYGVNS. V gave up 6 bases and J gave up 7 bases; unmatched junction bases: 4. The CDR3 is 14 residues long.

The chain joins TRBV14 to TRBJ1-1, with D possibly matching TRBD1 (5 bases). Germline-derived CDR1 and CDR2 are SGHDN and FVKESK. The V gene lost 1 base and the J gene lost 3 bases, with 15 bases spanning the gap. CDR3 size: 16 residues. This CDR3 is CASSQGPRVRDTEAFF. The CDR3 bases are TGTGCCAGCAGCCAAGGACCCAGGGTTCGGGACACTGAAGCTTTCTTT.

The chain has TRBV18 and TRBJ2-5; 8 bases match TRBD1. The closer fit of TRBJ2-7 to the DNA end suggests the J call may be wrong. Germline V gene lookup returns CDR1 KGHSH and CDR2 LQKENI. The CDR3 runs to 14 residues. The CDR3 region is CASSPRTGNDEQYF. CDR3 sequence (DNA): TGTGCCAGCTCACCACGGACAGGGAATGACGAGCAGTACTTC.

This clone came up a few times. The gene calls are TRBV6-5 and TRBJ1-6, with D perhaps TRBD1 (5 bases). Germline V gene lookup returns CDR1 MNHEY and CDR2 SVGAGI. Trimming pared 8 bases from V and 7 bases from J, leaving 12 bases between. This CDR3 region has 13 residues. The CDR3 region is CASGAGNNSPLHF. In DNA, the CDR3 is TGTGCCAGCGGGGCTGGGAACAATTCACCCCTCCACTTT.

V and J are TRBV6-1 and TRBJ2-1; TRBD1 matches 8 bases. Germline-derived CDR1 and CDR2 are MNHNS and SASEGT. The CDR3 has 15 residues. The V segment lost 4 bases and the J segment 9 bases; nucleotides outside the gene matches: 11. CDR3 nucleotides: TGTGCCAGCAGTGTTGAGACAGGGGTTGTAGGTGAGCAGTTCTTC. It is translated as CASSVETGVVGEQFF.

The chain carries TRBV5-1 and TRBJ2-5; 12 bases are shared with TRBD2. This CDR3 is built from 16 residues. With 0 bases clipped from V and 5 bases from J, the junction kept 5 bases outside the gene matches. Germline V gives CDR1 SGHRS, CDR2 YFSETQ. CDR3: CASSLVLAGGLETQYF. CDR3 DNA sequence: TGCGCCAGCAGCTTGGTACTAGCGGGGGGCCTCGAGACCCAGTACTTC.

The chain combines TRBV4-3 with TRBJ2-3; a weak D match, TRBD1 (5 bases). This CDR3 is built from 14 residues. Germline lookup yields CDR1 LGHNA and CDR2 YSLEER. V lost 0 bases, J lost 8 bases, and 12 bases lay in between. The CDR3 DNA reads TGCGCCAGCAGCCAAGACCAGGGTATGGGTACGCAGTATTTT. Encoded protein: CASSQDQGMGTQYF.

The CDR3 here is CASRGQGFSWLRFGDTQYF. The CDR3 nucleotides read TGTGCCAGTAGGGGACAGGGATTTTCCTGGCTACGCTTCGGAGATACGCAGTATTTT. V gene TRBV19 combines with J gene TRBJ2-3; TRBD1 agrees at 9 bases. The CDR3 loop spans 19 amino acids. Per the germline V gene, CDR1 is LNHDA and CDR2 is SQIVND (reference sequence). V shed 6 bases, J shed 5 bases, and the junction held 21 bases outside the gene matches.

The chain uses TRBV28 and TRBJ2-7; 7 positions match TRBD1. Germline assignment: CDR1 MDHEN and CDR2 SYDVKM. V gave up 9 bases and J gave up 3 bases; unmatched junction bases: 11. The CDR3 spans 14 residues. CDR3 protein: CASTPGTAYYEQYF. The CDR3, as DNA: TGTGCCAGTACTCCCGGGACAGCCTACTACGAGCAGTACTTC.

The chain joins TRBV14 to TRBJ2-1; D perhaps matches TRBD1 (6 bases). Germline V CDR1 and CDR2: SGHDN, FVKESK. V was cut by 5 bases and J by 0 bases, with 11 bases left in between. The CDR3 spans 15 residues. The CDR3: CASSSRGPSYNEQFF. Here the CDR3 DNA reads TGTGCCAGCAGCAGCAGGGGTCCCTCCTACAATGAGCAGTTCTTC.

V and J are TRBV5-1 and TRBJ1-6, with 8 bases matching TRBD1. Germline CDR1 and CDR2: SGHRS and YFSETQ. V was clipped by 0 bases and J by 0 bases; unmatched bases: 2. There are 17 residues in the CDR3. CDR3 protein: CASSLGTGSSYNSPLHF. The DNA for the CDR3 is TGCGCCAGCAGCTTGGGGACAGGGTCCTCCTATAATTCACCCCTCCACTTT.

The CDR3: CASSLAHGGAPYEQYF. In nucleotides, the CDR3 is TGTGCCAGCAGCTTGGCCCACGGCGGGGCCCCCTACGAGCAGTACTTC. The rearrangement joins TRBV5-6 to TRBJ2-7; tentative D call: TRBD2 (6 bases). V lost 0 bases to trimming and J lost 2 bases, with 15 bases between them. The CDR3 is 16 amino acids. Germline CDR1 is SGHDT and CDR2 is YYEEEE.

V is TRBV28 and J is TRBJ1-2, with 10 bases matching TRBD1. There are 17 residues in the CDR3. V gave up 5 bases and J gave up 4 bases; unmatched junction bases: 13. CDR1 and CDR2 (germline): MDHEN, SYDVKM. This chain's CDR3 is CASSTGTGVGLGYGYTF. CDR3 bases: TGTGCCAGCAGTACCGGGACAGGGGTCGGCTTGGGCTATGGCTACACCTTC.